This TCR beta chain originates from a study of T cells in Graves' hyperthyroidism and ophthalmopathy. Overall study results and limits: Blood held most thyroid clonotypes expanded above 0.001 frequency.

The CDR3 is made up of 15 amino acids. The trim removed 5 bases at V and 2 bases at J, leaving 7 bases unmatched. Germline-derived CDR1 and CDR2 are SGHAT and FQNNGV. This clonotype was seen at least ten times. The antigen is not known. PBMCs were derived from under 13 ml fresh peripheral blood. From RNA transcripts, TCR beta CDR3 regions were amplified. HTBI primers were the set used in a first-round RT-PCR of the TCR CDR3. TCRdb independently ran MiXCR on the multiplex PCR reads; one entry per CDR3 protein. Of about 360,000 distinct CDR3 sequences in the sample, around 13% were seen once. The clonotype originates from a woman aged 18-29 years with Graves' hyperthyroidism. The rearrangement uses TRBV11-2 and TRBJ1-1; 8 bases line up with TRBD1. The sequenced sample was blood. The CDR3 nucleotides read TGTGCCAGCAGCGCCCGGACAGGGTACAACACTGAAGCTTTCTTT. Translated: CASSARTGYNTEAFF.